This is a list of T cell receptor beta chains from one sample in a study of shared clonotypes between healthy human individuals. TCRdb's table, derived via immunoSEQ multiplex PCR, lists solely in-frame clones and lacks some. This sample has around 1.9 million clones, with 93% found just once. The sample consisted of naive CD8+ T cells from PBMCs. The receptors shown here come from a man aged 18-30 years in good health. Some clones in this sample may be carry-over from other donors' samples. Each CDR3 is given without its conserved first and last residue. Rows give clone size only sometimes, using once, few, many, or a class for an expanded clone.

V: TRBV7-2; size: once; CDR3: ASSLEGGLAGGWETQY
V: TRBV28; size: NA; CDR3: ASSLNPGGRTDTQY
V: TRBV5-6; size: NA; CDR3: ASSSGQGFYEQY
V: TRBV11-2; size: NA; CDR3: ASSWAYEQY
V: TRBV19; size: NA; CDR3: ASSSSPNTQY
V: TRBV28; size: NA; CDR3: ASSFFAGPYEQY
V: TRBV5-1; size: NA; CDR3: ASSPTGLNTEAF
V: TRBV9; size: NA; CDR3: ASSVPTGTPDSNTGELF
V: TRBV5-1; size: NA; CDR3: ASSLAGHSSDGYT
V: TRBV5-1; size: NA; CDR3: ASSFGYSGGPGISHEQY
V: TRBV29-1; size: NA; CDR3: SVEVFGVSGNTIY
V: TRBV6-5; size: NA; CDR3: ASKELQTIDTEAF
V: TRBV10-1; size: NA; CDR3: ASSPRGWGSTEAF
V: TRBV27; size: NA; CDR3: ASSSLFPDTQY
V: TRBV7-6; size: NA; CDR3: ASSRDRSSYNEQF
V: TRBV29-1; size: NA; CDR3: SVMKGDYEQY
V: TRBV28; size: NA; CDR3: ASSSPYYGYT
V: TRBV7-9; size: NA; CDR3: ASSPLTHGGGSYNEQF
V: TRBV27; size: NA; CDR3: ASSLSNLRTGAF
V: TRBV25-1; size: NA; CDR3: ASNPGAGRRETQY
V: TRBV6-5; size: once; CDR3: ASSYQGGDYGYT
V: TRBV27; size: once; CDR3: ASSFGTYNEQF
V: TRBV5-4; size: NA; CDR3: ASSPDGSYEQY
V: TRBV7-9; size: NA; CDR3: ASSSQGVIGNYGYT
V: TRBV27; size: NA; CDR3: ASSLSVTSPTQY
V: TRBV7-9; size: NA; CDR3: ASSRGGWSNEQF
V: TRBV7-8; size: NA; CDR3: ASSPRTDYEQY
V: TRBV5-5; size: NA; CDR3: ASSLVPPDRSGELF
V: TRBV6-5; size: NA; CDR3: ASVHGKGETQY
V: TRBV7-9; size: NA; CDR3: ASSPGPGQGSSNEKLF
V: TRBV7-9; size: NA; CDR3: ASSGNIVRGLGQY